These T cell receptor beta chains were read from a single sample in a study of cytomegalovirus exposure and HLA in healthy donors. Sequenced by immunoSEQ multiplex PCR; TCRdb stores in-frame clones only, minus some. The data show some 260,000 clones, roughly 88% seen once. Sequenced sample: PBMCs. These receptors were obtained from a woman in her twenties or thirties in good health and CMV-seronegative. The CDR3 runs from the conserved cysteine through the conserved F or W. The order of the fields is clone size, D gene, J gene, V gene, CDR3 DNA, CDR3 protein. The D gene is left open where the match is weak. Clone size is given for some rows only: seen once, a few or many times, or a class if the clone is expanded.

.,.,TRBJ2-5,TRBV7-7,TGTGCCAGCAGCCACAACAGGGTATTTTCAGAGACCCAGTACTTC,CASSHNRVFSETQYF
.,TRBD1,TRBJ2-7,TRBV7-2,TGTGCCAGCCGCGAGGGGGCACTAAGCTCCTACGAGCAGTACTTC,CASREGALSSYEQYF
once,.,TRBJ1-5,TRBV18,TGTGCCAGCTCGATCACAGGGCCGCAGCCCCAGCATTTT,CASSITGPQPQHF
.,.,TRBJ2-5,TRBV5-5,TGTGCCAGCAGCTTTTCCGGTTCCGGGCAAGAGACCCAGTACTTC,CASSFSGSGQETQYF
.,.,TRBJ2-3,TRBV28,TGTGCCAGCAGTTTCGTGCGGAGCACAGATACGCAGTATTTT,CASSFVRSTDTQYF
.,.,TRBJ2-1,TRBV5-1,TGCGCCAGCAGCTTGGCCGGGGGACACACGTACAATGAGCAGTTCTTC,CASSLAGGHTYNEQFF
.,.,TRBJ2-3,TRBV12-1,TGTGCCACCACACCAGTAGCGGGAGGATGCACAGATACGCAGTATTTT,CATTPVAGGCTDTQYF
.,.,TRBJ2-7,TRBV5-1,TGCGCCAGCAGCTTGGTTTTTGAGGGCCGTCTAGGATCCTACGAGCAGTACTTC,CASSLVFEGRLGSYEQYF
few,.,TRBJ2-3,TRBV19,TGTGCCAGTAGTATAACCCATAGAAGCACAGATACGCAGTATTTT,CASSITHRSTDTQYF
.,.,TRBJ1-2,TRBV6-1,TGTGCCAGCAGTGAAGATTTGTTGTTGGACAGCTATGGCTACACCTTC,CASSEDLLLDSYGYTF
once,TRBD1,TRBJ1-2,TRBV10-3,TGTGCCATCAGTGTGGGACAGGGGGTGAACTATGGCTACACCTTC,CAISVGQGVNYGYTF
.,.,TRBJ2-7,TRBV28,TGTGCCAGCAGTCTTCGGTTCTCCTACGAGCAGTACTTC,CASSLRFSYEQYF
.,.,TRBJ1-2,TRBV6-5,TGTGCCAGCAGTTACTCGAGTAGCTATGGCTACACCTTC,CASSYSSSYGYTF
.,.,TRBJ2-3,TRBV4-1,TGCGCCAGCAGCCAAGATCAATTCATAGCTAGCACAGATACGCAGTATTTT,CASSQDQFIASTDTQYF
.,.,TRBJ2-3,TRBV6-6,TGTGCCAGCAGTATTGGCGGAGGGTTTAAAGCAGATACGCAGTATTTT,CASSIGGGFKADTQYF
.,.,TRBJ2-1,TRBV19,TGTGCCAGTAGTATGGGGAGGAATGAGCAGTTCTTC,CASSMGRNEQFF
.,TRBD1,TRBJ2-7,TRBV7-9,TGTGCCAGCAGCCCCCGGGACAGGATAGTCGAGCAGTACTTC,CASSPRDRIVEQYF
.,.,TRBJ2-1,TRBV7-3,TGTGCCAGCAGCTTACGGGGTGATGAGCAGTTCTTC,CASSLRGDEQFF
once,.,TRBJ1-2,TRBV2,TGTGCCAGCAGTGACCGGGGGCAGAGCTATGGCTACACCTTC,CASSDRGQSYGYTF
.,TRBD2,TRBJ2-1,TRBV7-3,TGTGCCAGCAGCTTAACCCTAGCGGGAGCGAATGAGCAGTTCTTC,CASSLTLAGANEQFF
.,TRBD1,TRBJ1-1,TRBV10-3,TGTGCCATCAGTGTGGGACAGGGGGGCTCGACGAGGGACACTGAAGCTTTCTTT,CAISVGQGGSTRDTEAFF
.,TRBD2,TRBJ2-7,TRBV7-2,TGTGCCAGCAGCTTAGCCCCGGGCGGGAGGGCCGGGGAGCAGTACTTC,CASSLAPGGRAGEQYF
.,.,TRBJ2-7,TRBV28,TGTGCCAGCAGTTTATCAGGATATGATTTCGAGCAGTACTTC,CASSLSGYDFEQYF
.,.,TRBJ2-1,TRBV7-6,TGTGCCAGCAGCTTATCAGGGGGAGGTGAGCAGTTCTTC,CASSLSGGGEQFF
.,TRBD2,TRBJ2-1,TRBV18,TGTGCCAGCTCACCTTCCCTGGGGACTAGCGGGACGATCTACAATGAGCAGTTCTTC,CASSPSLGTSGTIYNEQFF
.,.,TRBJ1-5,TRBV30,TGTGCCTGGAGTCTCGGGGGGAACAATCAGCCCCAGCATTTT,CAWSLGGNNQPQHF
.,.,TRBJ2-7,TRBV4-2,TGTGCCAGCAGCCAAGAACCCAATGGCGAGCAGTACTTC,CASSQEPNGEQYF
.,.,TRBJ2-1,TRBV4-3,TGCGCCAGCAGCCAAGAAAGCAGGGACTACAATGAGCAGTTCTTC,CASSQESRDYNEQFF
.,.,TRBJ2-2,TRBV6-5,TGTGCCAGCAGCCTACTCGCGGGAAGCACCGGGGAGCTGTTTTTT,CASSLLAGSTGELFF
.,.,TRBJ2-7,TRBV11-2,TGTGCCAGCAGCGACTTTGACTCCCCATACGAGCAGTACTTC,CASSDFDSPYEQYF
.,.,TRBJ1-1,TRBV5-4,TGTGCCACTATGGATGGGGTCAACACTGAAGCTTTCTTT,CATMDGVNTEAFF
.,.,TRBJ2-7,TRBV6-6,TGTGCCAGCACACCTAGCTTCCACGAGCAGTACTTC,CASTPSFHEQYF
.,.,TRBJ2-3,TRBV27,TGTGCCAGCAGTTTTGGGGGTGGCGATACGCAGTATTTT,CASSFGGGDTQYF
.,.,TRBJ2-1,TRBV10-3,TGTGCCGCCAACAGGGACCCCTACAATGAGCAGTTCTTC,CAANRDPYNEQFF
few,.,TRBJ1-1,TRBV5-1,TGCGCCAGCAGCTCACAGGGTACTGAAGCTTTCTTT,CASSSQGTEAFF
.,.,TRBJ1-5,TRBV28,TGTGCCAGCAGTTCCCTCCGGCCCCAGCATTTT,CASSSLRPQHF
.,TRBD2,TRBJ2-6,TRBV29-1,TGCAGCGTAGAGGGACTAGATTACTCTGGGGCCAACGTCCTGACTTTC,CSVEGLDYSGANVLTF
.,TRBD2,TRBJ2-7,TRBV5-1,TGCGCCAGCAGCTTGATAGCGGGAGTTCACGAGCAGTACTTC,CASSLIAGVHEQYF
.,.,TRBJ1-4,TRBV9,TGTGCCAGCAGCGTAGCTAATGGGGGATCAACTAATGAAAAACTGTTTTTT,CASSVANGGSTNEKLFF
.,.,TRBJ2-5,TRBV7-3,TGTGCCAGCAGCTTAATCGGTGCGGGCGAGACCCAGTACTTC,CASSLIGAGETQYF
.,TRBD2,TRBJ2-7,TRBV6-1,TGTGCCAGCAGTGACCCCGGACTAGCGGGAGGGCCTTCCAACGAGCAGTACTTC,CASSDPGLAGGPSNEQYF
once,.,TRBJ2-1,TRBV5-4,TGTGCCAGCAGCTTGAGGGGACCGAGCTCCTACAATGAGCAGTTCTTC,CASSLRGPSSYNEQFF
.,.,TRBJ2-7,TRBV7-2,TGTGCCAGCAGCTTATTTGTCTACGAGCAGTACTTC,CASSLFVYEQYF
.,.,TRBJ1-1,TRBV6-6,TGTGCCAGCAGTTACGGGGCCCACCCTGAAGCTTTCTTT,CASSYGAHPEAFF
.,.,TRBJ2-3,TRBV5-1,TGCGCCAGCAGCTTGGGAGAGGGGGACGACACAGATACGCAGTATTTT,CASSLGEGDDTDTQYF
.,TRBD1,TRBJ2-7,TRBV7-8,TGTGCCAGCAGCGGTTCGCTTGGGACAGGGCAATACGAGCAGTACTTC,CASSGSLGTGQYEQYF
.,.,TRBJ2-1,TRBV6-1,TGTGCCAGCAGCGATACCCCGACGAGCTACAATGAGCAGTTCTTC,CASSDTPTSYNEQFF
.,TRBD1,TRBJ2-7,TRBV13,TGTGCCAGCAGCCTCGGACAGGGACCGTGGGAGCAGTACTTC,CASSLGQGPWEQYF
.,TRBD2,TRBJ2-7,TRBV27,TGTGCCAGCAGTTTAGGACTAGCGGGTTCCTCCTACGAGCAGTACTTC,CASSLGLAGSSYEQYF
.,TRBD2,TRBJ2-7,TRBV7-2,TGTGCCAGCAGCTTAGGGGGACTAGCCTCCTACGAGCAGTACTTC,CASSLGGLASYEQYF
.,.,TRBJ2-7,TRBV27,TGTGCCAGCAGTTTTGGGGAAGCAAGCGAGCAGTACTTC,CASSFGEASEQYF
.,.,TRBJ2-7,TRBV10-3,TGTGCCATCAGTGAAATAGATCTTGGTGGCGAGCAGTACTTC,CAISEIDLGGEQYF
once,TRBD1,TRBJ2-7,TRBV11-2,TGTGCCAGCAGCCCGAGGATGGGGGACAGGGCCTACGAGCAGTACTTC,CASSPRMGDRAYEQYF
.,TRBD2,TRBJ2-5,TRBV7-9,TGTGCCAGCAGCCCCCCCGGGGGCGGGAGGCCGCAAGAGACCCAGTACTTC,CASSPPGGGRPQETQYF
few,.,TRBJ2-7,TRBV9,TGTGCCAGCAGCGTAGGGGTCGGCGAGCAGTACTTC,CASSVGVGEQYF